This T cell receptor (beta chain) appears in the sequencing data of a study of spatial heterogeneity in lung cancer. One entry per CDR3 protein results from TCRdb running MiXCR on the 5' RACE reads. There are around 10,000 distinct CDR3 sequences in the sample; 21% occur only once, and roughly two fifths lies in the top ten. This CDR3 is 12 amino acids long. Germline assignment: CDR1 SNHLY and CDR2 FYNNEI. Trimming took off 8 bases at V and 0 bases at J, with 7 bases between the two ends. Indicated time point: blood at routine non-recurrence follow-up after resection. This clonotype has a count of ten or more.

The sequencing here drew on PBMCs, taken at follow-up. The chain carries TRBV2 and TRBJ2-5, with D hard to call. The sequence derives from a male donor with early-stage non-small cell lung cancer. The CDR3 DNA sequence: TGTGCCAGCCGTTTGGACCAAGAGACCCAGTACTTC. Its translation is CASRLDQETQYF.